The text below deals with one T cell receptor (beta chain). Its cognate antigen is unknown. Every donor gave about 9 milliliters of peripheral blood. The sample belongs to a study of blood T cells in healthy people across ages. A second about 7 to 11 cycle PCR used barcoded and J-beta primers. Each CDR3 protein is one row after TCRdb ran MiXCR on the 5' RACE reads. The sample includes hundreds of thousands of distinct CDR3 sequences, approximately 60% of them seen just once. Study-wide findings and caveats: Relative to aged donors, long-lived donors carried more naive CD4+ cells and displayed higher diversity.

The CDR3 has 15 amino acids. The germline V gene has CDR1 SEHNR and CDR2 FQNEAQ (reference sequence). Between the trimmed V and J ends, which lost 3 bases and 0 bases, there was a span of 6 bases. The sequencing sample was made of blood. The chain is built from TRBV7-9 and TRBJ2-6; D uncertain. This sequence was found in a man between 40 and 49 years old in good health. CDR3 protein: CASSFPVSGANVLTF. For the CDR3, the DNA is TGTGCCAGCAGCTTTCCCGTCTCTGGGGCCAACGTCCTGACTTTC. The variable domain in full, with the rest retrieved from reference TRBV7-9 and TRBJ2-6, is DTGVSQNPRHKITKRGQNVTFRCDPISEHNRLYWYRQTLGQGPEFLTYFQNEAQLEKSRLLSDRFSAERPKGSFSTLEIQRTEQGDSAMYLCASSFPVSGANVLTFGAGSRLTVL.